One sample yielded the 30 T cell receptor beta chains listed below, sequenced in a study of shared clonotypes between healthy human individuals. Libraries were prepared by immunoSEQ multiplex PCR; TCRdb keeps only in-frame clonotypes and omits some of them. The data contain about 1.1 million clones, roughly 74% of them singletons. What was sequenced was memory CD4+ T cells from PBMCs. Described subset: CD45RA-negative fraction. The receptors here all came from a man aged 18 to 29 in good health. Some clones in this sample may be carry-over from other donors' samples.

In its sample, this clone was seen many times. The chain joins TRBV28 to TRBJ1-2; 7 bases align to TRBD1. CDR1 is MDHEN, CDR2 SYDVKM, per germline. V was clipped by 6 bases and J by 3 bases; unmatched bases: 16. This CDR3 region has 17 residues. The CDR3 DNA reads as TGTGCCAGCAGACTCCATCCCGGTAGACAGGGCCACTATGGCTACACCTTC. Protein: CASRLHPGRQGHYGYTF.

J is TRBJ2-4 and V is TRBV6-5, with D unclear. Germline values: CDR1 MNHEY, CDR2 SVGAGI. CDR3 length: 13 amino acids. The V gene lost 6 bases and the J gene lost 5 bases, with 11 bases spanning the gap. The CDR3 DNA sequence: TGTGCCAGCAGACGACCGGTAGAAAACATTCAGTACTTC. Its protein is CASRRPVENIQYF.

The chain couples TRBV21-1 to TRBJ1-1. TRBV21-1 is listed as a pseudogene. This CDR3 has 16 residues. The CDR3 here is CASSKATGAGNTEAFF. The CDR3 DNA is TGTGCCAGCAGCAAAGCGACGGGGGCCGGGAACACTGAAGCTTTCTTT.

The rearrangement links TRBV7-9 to TRBJ2-2; a possible D gene is TRBD2 (5 bases). The V and J ends lost 5 bases and 7 bases respectively, with 14 bases between them. This CDR3 comprises 14 residues. Germline values: CDR1 SEHNR, CDR2 FQNEAQ (reference sequence). The CDR3 is CASSPGRVVGELFF. CDR3 coding DNA: TGTGCCAGCAGCCCGGGGAGAGTGGTCGGGGAGCTGTTTTTT.

The DNA for the CDR3 is TGCGCCAGCAGCTCGTCGACTGGGGAGAATGAGCAGTTCTTC. Protein: CASSSSTGENEQFF. The gene calls are TRBV5-1 and TRBJ2-1; D perhaps matches TRBD2 (5 bases). Germline values: CDR1 SGHRS, CDR2 YFSETQ. The CDR3 sequence is 14 residues long. Trimming removed 3 bases from V and 7 bases from J, with 14 bases in between.

This clone appeared a few times. This chain connects TRBV7-8 to TRBJ2-3; perhaps TRBD2 as D (5 bases). The CDR3 is 16 amino acids. With 6 bases removed from V and 4 bases from J, the gap between germline ends came to 20 bases. Germline V lookup: CDR1 SGHVS, CDR2 FQNEAQ. CDR3 sequence reads: CASSYGLTNPPDTQYF. DNA of the CDR3: TGTGCCAGCAGTTATGGACTCACCAACCCCCCAGATACGCAGTATTTT.

In regard to this clone: The sample carries other DNA sequences with the same CDR3. CDR3 region: CASSLRTSGSYEQYF. CDR3 DNA sequence: TGCGCCAGCAGTCTACGGACTAGCGGATCCTACGAGCAGTACTTC. The chain is built from TRBV5-1 and TRBJ2-7; TRBD2 agrees at 10 bases. CDR3 length equals 15 residues. The J segment lost 1 base and the V segment lost 5 bases, leaving 6 bases of the junction unmatched. CDR1 is SGHRS and CDR2 is YFSETQ in the germline V gene.

The table lists this clone with a few counts. V gene TRBV5-1 combines with J gene TRBJ2-5; D uncertain. Germline V gene sequence: CDR1 SGHRS, CDR2 YFSETQ. V gave up 2 bases and J gave up 5 bases, with 4 bases separating them. CDR3 size: 11 residues. CDR3 bases: TGCGCCAGCAGCTTCATGGAGACCCAGTACTTC. It translates to CASSFMETQYF. Using reference TRBV5-1 and TRBJ2-5 for the parts outside the CDR3, the full variable domain is KAGVTQTPRYLIKTRGQQVTLSCSPISGHRSVSWYQQTPGQGLQFLFEYFSETQRNKGNFPGRFSGRQFSNSRSEMNVSTLELGDSALYLCASSFMETQYFGPGTRLLVL.

This clone was detected only a few times. The CDR3 is CATSRGTRGMEGYTF. Written as DNA, the CDR3 is TGTGCCACCAGCAGAGGGACCAGGGGGATGGAAGGCTACACCTTC. This chain links TRBV15 with TRBJ1-2; 7 bases agree with TRBD1. The V gene's germline CDR1 is LNHNV and CDR2 YYDKDF (reference sequence). The CDR3 loop spans 15 amino acids. V trimming: 1 base; J trimming: 8 bases; junction bases outside the gene matches: 10. The full variable domain, its missing parts supplied by reference TRBV15 and TRBJ1-2, is DAMVIQNPRYQVTQFGKPVTLSCSQTLNHNVMYWYQQKSSQAPKLLFHYYDKDFNNEADTPDNFQSRRPNTSFCFLDIRSPGLGDTAMYLCATSRGTRGMEGYTFGSGTRLTVV.

V gene TRBV4-2 combines with J gene TRBJ2-5, with D possibly TRBD2 on 6 matching bases. The CDR3 sequence is 15 residues long. V dropped 1 base and J dropped 4 bases, with 13 bases sitting between them. The V gene's germline CDR1 is LGHNA and CDR2 YNFKEQ. CDR3 residues: CASSQVGGMGETQYF. CDR3 coding DNA: TGTGCCAGCAGCCAAGTCGGCGGGATGGGAGAGACCCAGTACTTC.

The chain combines TRBV9 with TRBJ2-3, with 7 bases matching TRBD2. This CDR3 contains 16 residues. Germline V gene lookup returns CDR1 SGDLS and CDR2 YYNGEE. J was trimmed by 1 base and V by 0 bases; bases with no gene match: 5. CDR3 bases: TGTGCCAGCAGCGTAGCGGGAGGATGGGGCACAGATACGCAGTATTTT. Translation gives CASSVAGGWGTDTQYF.

With regard to this clone: One base away lies a much larger clone, so this may be a sequencing read error. The chain couples TRBV5-5 to TRBJ1-2; possible D gene TRBD1, 5 bases. The germline gives CDR1 SGHKS, CDR2 YYEKEE (reference sequence). The CDR3 totals 13 residues. CDR3 nucleotides: TGCGCCAGCAGCCCTGAGGGGCCCTATGGCTACACCTTC. This codes for CASSPEGPYGYTF.

The rearrangement links TRBV29-1 to TRBJ1-3; 9 nucleotides align to TRBD1. This CDR3 comprises 13 residues. Germline V lookup: CDR1 SQVTM, CDR2 ANQGSEA. V was clipped by 7 bases and J by 7 bases; unmatched bases: 8. This CDR3 is CSGGQGRGNTIYF. The CDR3, as DNA: TGCAGCGGCGGACAGGGGAGGGGGAACACCATATATTTT.

This clone has at least ten counts. The rearrangement joins TRBV19 to TRBJ1-2, with D maybe TRBD1 (6 bases). CDR1 and CDR2 (germline): LNHDA, SQIVND (reference sequence). The CDR3 is 18 amino acids. Trimming took 3 bases from V and 6 from J, leaving 26 bases between them. This chain's CDR3 is CASSMGAGTPALFDGYTF. CDR3 nucleotides: TGTGCCAGTAGTATGGGGGCCGGGACGCCAGCTTTATTCGATGGCTACACCTTC.

The CDR3 nucleotides read TGTGCCAGCAGCTCCGAAAACAGGGGAGGAGGAAACACCATATATTTT. It codes for CASSSENRGGGNTIYF. The chain combines TRBV7-9 with TRBJ1-3; 7 bases line up with TRBD1. V was clipped by 4 bases and J by 4 bases; unmatched bases: 10. The germline CDR1 and CDR2 sequences are SEHNR and FQNEAQ (reference sequence). This CDR3 region has 16 residues.

CDR3 sequence (DNA): TGTGCCAGCAGTCGTGTCGTAGCCGAGCAGTACTTC. Encoded protein: CASSRVVAEQYF. The chain has TRBV28 and TRBJ2-7; D gene unclear. Germline assignment: CDR1 MDHEN and CDR2 SYDVKM. This CDR3 comprises 12 residues. V shed 5 bases and J shed 6 bases, with 11 bases lying between them.

V usage is TRBV5-6 and J usage is TRBJ1-5; possibly TRBD1 for D (5 bases). Germline CDR1 reads SGHDT; CDR2 reads YYEEEE. The V and J ends lost 4 bases and 3 bases respectively, with 8 bases between them. The CDR3 covers 13 residues. In DNA, the CDR3 is TGTGCCAGCAGCCCCGGACACAATCAGCCCCAGCATTTT. Protein sequence: CASSPGHNQPQHF.

The genes are TRBV18 and TRBJ2-3, with D unresolved. The CDR3 runs to 13 residues. The germline V and J ends were trimmed by 3 bases and 5 bases, with 9 bases remaining between them. Per the germline V gene, CDR1 is KGHSH and CDR2 is LQKENI. CDR3 amino acids: CASSPFGVDTQYF. In DNA form, the CDR3 reads TGTGCCAGCTCACCCTTTGGGGTAGATACGCAGTATTTT.

The chain is built from TRBV5-6 and TRBJ2-5; 9 bases line up with TRBD2. V was pared by 1 base and J by 4 bases, with 14 bases of the junction left unmatched. The germline V gene encodes CDR1 SGHDT and CDR2 YYEEEE. This CDR3 is built from 18 residues. The CDR3 region is CASSLTRGLAHLSETQYF. CDR3 DNA: TGTGCCAGCAGCTTGACTCGGGGACTAGCCCACCTTTCAGAGACCCAGTACTTC.

The chain couples TRBV11-3 to TRBJ2-5; D tentatively reads TRBD1 or TRBD2 (6 bases each). The CDR3 extends over 14 amino acids. V was shortened by 4 bases and J by 11 bases, with 20 bases between the two germline ends. In germline, CDR1 is SGHNT, CDR2 YENEEA. In DNA, the CDR3 is TGTGCCAGCAGCTCGACCCGGGACTCAGGGGAGCAGTACTTC. Its protein is CASSSTRDSGEQYF. Full variable domain (outside the CDR3, taken from reference TRBV11-3 and TRBJ2-5): EAGVVQSPRYKIIEKKQPVAFWCNPISGHNTLYWYLQNLGQGPELLIRYENEEAVDDSQLPKDRFSAERLKGVDSTLKIQPAELGDSAVYLCASSSTRDSGEQYFGPGTRLLVL.

The rearrangement joins TRBV5-1 to TRBJ2-7; TRBD2 might be the D (6 bases). V lost 4 bases and J lost 3, with 17 bases in between. Looked up from germline, CDR1 is SGHRS and CDR2 is YFSETQ. The CDR3 is made up of 15 amino acids. The CDR3 region has the DNA TGCGCCAGCAGCCCCGGGCCTAGCGTACACTACGAGCAGTACTTC. Translated: CASSPGPSVHYEQYF.

The chain joins TRBV4-3 to TRBJ2-1, with 10 bases lining up with TRBD2. The J segment lost 6 bases and the V segment lost 3 bases, leaving 8 bases of the junction unmatched. The CDR3 has 16 amino acids. The germline V gene encodes CDR1 LGHNA and CDR2 YSLEER. CDR3 region: CASSQLAGDPSNEQFF. The CDR3 nucleotides read TGCGCCAGCAGCCAGCTAGCGGGAGACCCGAGCAATGAGCAGTTCTTC.

The table lists this clone with a few counts. The CDR3 nucleotides are TGCAGCGTTGGGGGGAATGAGCAGTTCTTC. It encodes CSVGGNEQFF. The chain is built from TRBV29-1 and TRBJ2-1; D is perhaps TRBD1 or TRBD2 (5 bases each). The ends were cut back, 4 bases at V and 7 bases at J, with 5 bases in the middle. This CDR3 has 10 residues. CDR1 is SQVTM and CDR2 is ANQGSEA in the germline V gene.

This clone has just one count. The chain carries TRBV5-1 and TRBJ2-2, with 8 bases matching TRBD2. Germline V gene sequence: CDR1 SGHRS, CDR2 YFSETQ. The CDR3 runs to 17 residues. J lost 4 bases, V lost 4 bases, and 12 bases had no gene match. CDR3 protein: CASSPLRTGRGTGELFF. CDR3 DNA: TGCGCCAGCAGCCCCCTCCGAACCGGGAGGGGCACCGGGGAGCTGTTTTTT.

The chain is built from TRBV28 and TRBJ1-5; tentative D call: TRBD1 (6 bases). V shed 4 bases and J shed 8 bases, with 15 bases lying between them. Germline CDR1 reads MDHEN; CDR2 reads SYDVKM. There are 14 residues in the CDR3. CDR3: CASSSTLRGKPQHF. The CDR3 DNA reads TGTGCCAGCAGTTCTACACTCAGGGGCAAGCCCCAGCATTTT.

The chain combines TRBV4-1 with TRBJ1-4; D remains ambiguous. V gave up 3 bases and J gave up 0 bases, with 23 bases separating them. Germline V gene sequence: CDR1 MGHRA, CDR2 YSYEKL. The CDR3 extends over 20 amino acids. The CDR3 coding sequence is TGCGCCAGCAGCCAGTCCATTCGTGGTTACCCTCTTCCAACTAATGAAAAACTGTTTTTT. Residues: CASSQSIRGYPLPTNEKLFF.

The genes are TRBV15 and TRBJ2-5, with 10 bases matching TRBD1. The CDR3 is 21 residues long. Germline CDR1 LNHNV, CDR2 YYDKDF (reference sequence). V lost 0 bases to trimming and J lost 5 bases; unmatched junction nucleotides: 21. The CDR3, as DNA: TGTGCCACCAGCAGAGATCTTGAGACAGGGGGCGCATTGGCCCAGGGGGAGACCCAGTACTTC. It yields the protein CATSRDLETGGALAQGETQYF.

The rearrangement joins TRBV6-6 to TRBJ2-5, with unresolved D. CDR1 is MNHNY and CDR2 is SVGAGI in the germline V gene (reference sequence). CDR3 size: 14 residues. The V gene lost 2 bases and the J gene lost 4 bases, with 11 bases spanning the gap. This chain's CDR3 is CASSYVVVGETQYF. The CDR3 nucleotides read TGTGCCAGCAGTTACGTGGTAGTTGGAGAGACCCAGTACTTC.

The genes are TRBV7-3 and TRBJ2-3, with TRBD2 identical over 11 bases. Trimming cost V 4 bases and J 4 bases; bases outside gene matches: 10. The CDR3 spans 17 residues. Looked up from germline, CDR1 is SGHTA and CDR2 is FQGTGA. The CDR3 nucleotides are TGTGCCAGCAGCTCGTTGACTAGCGGGATCTCTTCAGATACGCAGTATTTT. The encoded protein is CASSSLTSGISSDTQYF.

Written as DNA, the CDR3 is TGTGCCTGGAGTGTGTCTACAGGGGTCCATCAGCCCCAGCATTTT. As protein: CAWSVSTGVHQPQHF. This chain uses TRBV30 with TRBJ1-5; the match to TRBD1 covers 7 bases. This CDR3 comprises 15 residues. Germline CDR1 GTSNPN, CDR2 SVGIG (reference sequence). V trimming: 0 bases; J trimming: 5 bases; junction bases outside the gene matches: 7.